Detailed here is one T cell receptor beta chain. This entry is derived from a study of blood T cell repertoires in COVID-19. Generated by immunoSEQ multiplex PCR, the TCRdb table keeps only in-frame clones and is missing some. The repertoire includes some 270,000 clones, over 75% of them detected once, and about 3.1% sits in the top ten. Germline CDR1 MGHDK, CDR2 SYGVNS. Losses at the gene ends were 5 bases for V and 2 bases for J; bases not matched to a gene: 4. The CDR3 contains 15 residues. This rearrangement joins TRBV25-1 to TRBJ2-1; 9 nucleotides match TRBD1. The clonotype comes from a woman between 35 and 50 years old who had been exposed to COVID-19. Specimen: PBMCs or T cells enriched from blood (not recorded which). The CDR3 protein is CASSSDRGPYNEQFF. The CDR3 DNA reads as TGTGCCAGCAGTTCGGACAGGGGACCCTACAATGAGCAGTTCTTC.